The present T cell receptor beta chain was sequenced within a study of CXCR3-negative and CXCR3-positive naive CD8 T cells. Findings and limits, study-wide: Much lower diversity was found in memory CD8+ cells, while both naive subsets had comparably high diversity. Fresh PBMCs served for most assays, and CXCR3 expression fell partially after cryopreservation. Hydrophobicity was higher for TRB CDR3s found in CXCR3-positive naive cells than in CXCR3-negative naive cells.

Turning to this clonotype: What it binds is not known.

CDR1 is SGHNT and CDR2 is YENEEA in the germline V gene. This CDR3 spans 19 amino acids. Preparation of TRB cDNA libraries relied on 5' RACE carrying UMI labels. TCRdb reprocessed the 5' RACE reads, keeping one entry per CDR3 protein, no DNA. The listing records 55,000 to 70,000 distinct CDR3 sequences. Within the CD8+ T cell compartment, naive cells were CD45RO-CCR7+CD27+CD95-. The rearrangement links TRBV11-3 to TRBJ1-5; there is no DNA to check the TCRdb D call of TRBD1. The sequenced sample was naive CXCR3+ CD8+ T cells from blood. Noted subset: CD45RO-CCR7+CD27+CD95- naive CD8+ T cells expressing CXCR3 (TNR3+). This TCR derives from a human donor in good health. Some clones in this sample may be carry-over from other donors' samples. CDR3 region: CASSTMASGYLRRNQPQHF.